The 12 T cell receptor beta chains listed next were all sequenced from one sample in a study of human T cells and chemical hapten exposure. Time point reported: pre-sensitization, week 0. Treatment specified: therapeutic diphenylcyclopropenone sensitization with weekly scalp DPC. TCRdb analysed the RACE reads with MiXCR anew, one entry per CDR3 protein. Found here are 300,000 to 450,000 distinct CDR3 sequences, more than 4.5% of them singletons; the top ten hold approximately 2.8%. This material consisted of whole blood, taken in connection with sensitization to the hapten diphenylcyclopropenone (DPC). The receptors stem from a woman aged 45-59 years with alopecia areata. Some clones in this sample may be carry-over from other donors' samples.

CDR3 sequence: CSALLATNEKLFF. The CDR3 nucleotides read TGCAGTGCCTTGCTTGCAACTAATGAAAAACTGTTTTTT. The rearrangement joins TRBV20-1 to TRBJ1-4; no firm D call. Germline V gene data show CDR1 as DFQATT and CDR2 as SNEGSKA (reference sequence). The CDR3 is 13 residues long. V was clipped by 6 bases and J by 0 bases, with 8 bases between them.

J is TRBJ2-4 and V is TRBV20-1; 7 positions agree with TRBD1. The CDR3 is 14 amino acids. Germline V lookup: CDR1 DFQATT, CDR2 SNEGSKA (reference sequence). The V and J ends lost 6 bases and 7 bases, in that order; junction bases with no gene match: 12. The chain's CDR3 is CSAKAGTAMNIQYF. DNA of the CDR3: TGCAGTGCCAAGGCCGGGACAGCTATGAACATTCAGTACTTC.

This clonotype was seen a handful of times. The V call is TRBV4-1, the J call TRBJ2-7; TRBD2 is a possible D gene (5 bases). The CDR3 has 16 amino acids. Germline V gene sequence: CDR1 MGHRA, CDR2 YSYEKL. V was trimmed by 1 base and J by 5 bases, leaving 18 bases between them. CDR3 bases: TGCGCCAGCAGCCAAGCTTTCGCGGGTATCGCCCACGAGCAGTACTTC. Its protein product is CASSQAFAGIAHEQYF.

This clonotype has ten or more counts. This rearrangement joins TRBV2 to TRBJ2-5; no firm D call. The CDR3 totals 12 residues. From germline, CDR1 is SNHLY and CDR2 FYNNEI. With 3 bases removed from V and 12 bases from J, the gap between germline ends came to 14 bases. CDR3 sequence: CASSDVTRSKYF. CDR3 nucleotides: TGTGCCAGCAGTGATGTGACCCGGTCAAAGTACTTC.

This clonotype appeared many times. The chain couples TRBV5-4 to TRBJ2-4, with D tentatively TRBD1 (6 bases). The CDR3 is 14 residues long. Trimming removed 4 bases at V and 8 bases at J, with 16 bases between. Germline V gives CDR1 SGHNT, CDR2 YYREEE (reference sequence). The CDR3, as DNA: TGTGCCAGCAGCGGCCCCTTACAGGGCGACATTCAGTACTTC. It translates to CASSGPLQGDIQYF.

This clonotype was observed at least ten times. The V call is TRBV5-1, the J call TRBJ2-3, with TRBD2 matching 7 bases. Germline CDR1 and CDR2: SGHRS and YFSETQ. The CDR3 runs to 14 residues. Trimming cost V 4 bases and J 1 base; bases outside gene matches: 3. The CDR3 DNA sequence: TGCGCCAGCAGCCAAAGCGGGGGCACAGATACGCAGTATTTT. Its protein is CASSQSGGTDTQYF.

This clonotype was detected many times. The CDR3 spells CSASSGATDTQYF. The CDR3 coding sequence is TGCAGTGCTAGCAGCGGGGCCACAGATACGCAGTATTTT. The chain has TRBV20-1 and TRBJ2-3; the match to TRBD2 covers 7 bases. Looked up from germline, CDR1 is DFQATT and CDR2 is SNEGSKA (reference sequence). J was trimmed by 2 bases and V by 3 bases; bases with no gene match: 2. The CDR3 spans 13 residues.

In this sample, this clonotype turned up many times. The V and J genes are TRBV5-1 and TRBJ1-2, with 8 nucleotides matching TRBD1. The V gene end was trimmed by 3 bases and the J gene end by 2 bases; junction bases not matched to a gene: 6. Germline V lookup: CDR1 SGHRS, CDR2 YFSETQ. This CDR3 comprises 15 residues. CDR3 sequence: CASSSQTGDNYGYTF. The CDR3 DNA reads TGCGCCAGCAGCTCCCAGACAGGGGACAACTATGGCTACACCTTC.

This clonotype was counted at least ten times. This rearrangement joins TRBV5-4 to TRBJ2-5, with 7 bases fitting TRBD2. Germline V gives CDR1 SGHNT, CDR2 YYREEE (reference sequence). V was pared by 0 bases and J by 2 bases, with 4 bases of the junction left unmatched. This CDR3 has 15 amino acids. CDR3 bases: TGTGCCAGCAGCTTGGGGGGAGGGTCTCAAGAGACCCAGTACTTC. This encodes CASSLGGGSQETQYF.

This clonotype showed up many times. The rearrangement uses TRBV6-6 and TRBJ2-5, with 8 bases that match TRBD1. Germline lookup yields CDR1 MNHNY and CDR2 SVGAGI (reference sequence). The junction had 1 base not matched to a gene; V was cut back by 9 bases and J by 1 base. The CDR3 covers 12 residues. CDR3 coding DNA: TGTGCCAGTGACAGGGGCCAAGAGACCCAGTACTTC. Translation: CASDRGQETQYF.

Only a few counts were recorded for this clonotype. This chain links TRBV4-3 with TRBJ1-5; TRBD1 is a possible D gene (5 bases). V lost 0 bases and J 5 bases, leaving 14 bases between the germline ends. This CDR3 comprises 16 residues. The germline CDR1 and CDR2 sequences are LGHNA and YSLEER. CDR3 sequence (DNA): TGCGCCAGCAGCCAAGATGGGGGGAGGTACGATCAGCCCCAGCATTTT. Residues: CASSQDGGRYDQPQHF.

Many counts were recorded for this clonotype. The CDR3 region has the DNA TGTGCCAGCAGCTTAGGTCTAGGAGGGGCCCAGTACTTC. As protein: CASSLGLGGAQYF. The chain has TRBV7-2 and TRBJ2-5; a weak D match, TRBD2 (6 bases). The CDR3 covers 13 residues. Germline CDR1 SGHTA, CDR2 FQGNSA. Trimming stripped 1 base from V and 9 bases from J, with 12 bases between.